These 30 T cell receptor beta chains originate from one sample sequenced in a study of OX40 agonist ivuxolimab in advanced cancers. Sequenced by immunoSEQ multiplex PCR; TCRdb stores in-frame clones only, minus some. The sample lists tens of thousands of clones, 80% to 95% occurring once. The source was CD4+ or CD8+ T cells sorted from blood, collected in a trial of the OX40 agonist ivuxolimab. These receptors all come from an adult with an advanced solid tumor such as melanoma, head and neck, liver or kidney cancer.

The chain uses TRBV6-5 and TRBJ2-7; TRBD2 might be the D (6 bases). Trimming took off 10 bases at V and 2 bases at J, with 9 bases between the two ends. Germline V gene sequence: CDR1 MNHEY, CDR2 SVGAGI. The CDR3 sequence is 11 residues long. The CDR3 loop reads CATRRAYEQYF. The CDR3 DNA follows: TGTGCCACAAGGAGGGCCTACGAGCAGTACTTC.

This chain joins TRBV5-6 and TRBJ1-1, with a weak D call TRBD1 (5 bases). Germline-derived CDR1 and CDR2 are SGHDT and YYEEEE. V was clipped by 2 bases and J by 0 bases, with 14 bases between them. The CDR3 is made up of 16 amino acids. The CDR3 nucleotides read TGTGCCAGCAGCTTAGGAGTGGGGACCATGAACACTGAAGCTTTCTTT. Residues: CASSLGVGTMNTEAFF.

The V call is TRBV7-9, the J call TRBJ2-5; TRBD1 might be the D (6 bases). Germline CDR1 and CDR2: SEHNR and FQNEAQ (reference sequence). Trimming took off 6 bases at V and 4 bases at J, with 9 bases between the two ends. The CDR3 length is 12 residues. CDR3 sequence reads: CASSVRGETQYF. The CDR3 DNA reads TGTGCCAGCAGTGTCAGGGGAGAGACCCAGTACTTC.

This chain joins TRBV7-2 and TRBJ2-5, with TRBD1 matching 7 bases. Losses at the gene ends were 5 bases for V and 4 bases for J; bases not matched to a gene: 4. Germline assignment: CDR1 SGHTA and CDR2 FQGNSA. The CDR3 has 13 amino acids. The CDR3 protein is CASSPPGGETQYF. The CDR3 DNA sequence: TGTGCCAGCAGCCCACCAGGGGGAGAGACCCAGTACTTC.

This clone was observed a single time. This sequence joins TRBV6-6 and TRBJ2-7; 9 bases fit TRBD1. The CDR3 is 15 amino acids. Germline assignment: CDR1 MNHNY and CDR2 SVGAGI (reference sequence). J gave up 4 bases and V 5 bases, and 9 bases lay outside the gene matches. In DNA form, the CDR3 reads TGTGCCAGCAGTCCTATGGGGACAGGGTCGTACGAGCAGTACTTC. Amino acid sequence: CASSPMGTGSYEQYF.

V and J are TRBV6-1 and TRBJ2-1; 7 bases match TRBD1. This CDR3 is 13 amino acids long. After removal of 9 bases from V and 3 bases from J, the junction contained 5 bases not matched to a gene. Germline CDR1 reads MNHNS; CDR2 reads SASEGT. DNA of the CDR3: TGTGCCAGTGACAGGGTTGACTACAATGAGCAGTTCTTC. As protein: CASDRVDYNEQFF.

The chain employs TRBV4-1 and TRBJ1-2; 7 nucleotides agree with TRBD1. CDR3 length equals 16 residues. V gave up 1 base and J gave up 4 bases; unmatched junction bases: 9. CDR1 and CDR2 (germline): MGHRA, YSYEKL. The CDR3 here is CASSQAAGQASYGYTF. The CDR3 coding sequence is TGCGCCAGCAGCCAAGCCGCCGGACAGGCCTCCTATGGCTACACCTTC.

This chain connects TRBV7-4 to TRBJ2-7, with D hard to call. In germline, CDR1 is SGHVT, CDR2 SQSDAQ. The CDR3 contains 15 residues. Deletions cut 5 bases from V and 3 bases from J, with 17 bases between. In DNA, the CDR3 is TGTGCCAGCAGCCGCCTGTCTTATCCGGGCTACGAGCAGTACTTC. Protein sequence: CASSRLSYPGYEQYF.

J is TRBJ2-2 and V is TRBV12-5; D unclear. CDR3 length: 12 amino acids. V lost 5 bases to trimming and J lost 7 bases, with 8 bases between them. The germline CDR1 and CDR2 sequences are LGHNT and FRNRAP. The CDR3 DNA follows: TGTGCTAGTGGTCCGAGTGTCGGGGAGCTGTTTTTT. Translation: CASGPSVGELFF.

This rearrangement joins TRBV4-2 to TRBJ2-1, with 7 bases that match TRBD2. V lost 5 bases and J lost 4; bases outside the gene matches: 8. CDR1 LGHNA and CDR2 YNFKEQ come from the germline V gene. The CDR3 runs 15 residues. The CDR3 protein is CASSGRTRDYNEQFF. CDR3 in DNA: TGTGCCAGCAGCGGACGGACTAGGGATTACAATGAGCAGTTCTTC.

V gene TRBV14 combines with J gene TRBJ1-3; D perhaps matches TRBD1 (6 bases). The CDR3 totals 17 residues. The germline V and J ends were trimmed by 5 bases and 0 bases, with 17 bases remaining between them. Looked up from germline, CDR1 is SGHDN and CDR2 is FVKESK. CDR3 sequence reads: CASSAATGLISGNTIYF. The DNA for the CDR3 is TGTGCCAGCAGCGCAGCGACAGGCCTAATCTCTGGAAACACCATATATTTT.

The rearrangement uses TRBV28 and TRBJ1-2, with 9 bases that match TRBD1. V trimming: 7 bases; J trimming: 6 bases; junction bases outside the gene matches: 6. CDR1 is MDHEN, CDR2 SYDVKM, per germline. The CDR3 length is 13 residues. In DNA form, the CDR3 reads TGTGCCAGCACCCAGACAGGGGGGCATGGCTACACCTTC. The encoded protein is CASTQTGGHGYTF.

This sequence joins TRBV5-4 and TRBJ2-4, with unresolved D. Trimming left V 1 base short and J 0 bases short, with 8 bases between. The CDR3 totals 15 residues. Germline CDR1 SGHNT, CDR2 YYREEE (reference sequence). DNA of the CDR3: TGTGCCAGCAGCTTGCTAGAACTAGCCAAAAACATTCAGTACTTC. It specifies CASSLLELAKNIQYF.

This chain links TRBV28 with TRBJ1-1; TRBD1 might be the D (5 bases). Deletions cut 5 bases from V and 11 bases from J, with 18 bases between. Germline loops: CDR1 MDHEN, CDR2 SYDVKM. This CDR3 is built from 13 residues. Here the CDR3 DNA reads TGTGCCAGCAGTGATGAGGGGTTCCGGGGTGCTTTCTTT. This sequence encodes CASSDEGFRGAFF.

The chain has TRBV10-1 and TRBJ1-5, with D uncertain. The V gene lost 4 bases and the J gene lost 5 bases, with 6 bases spanning the gap. CDR1 WNHNN and CDR2 SYGVQD come from the germline V gene (reference sequence). CDR3 length: 12 amino acids. CDR3 sequence (DNA): TGCGCCAGCAGTGGAGCGGATCAGCCCCAGCATTTT. Residues: CASSGADQPQHF.

The V gene is TRBV7-2, the J gene TRBJ2-7; weak D call: TRBD2 (6 bases). This CDR3 comprises 14 residues. Trimming took off 1 base at V and 3 bases at J, with 10 bases between the two ends. Germline CDR1 is SGHTA and CDR2 is FQGNSA. CDR3 region: CASSLEGLHYEQYF. The CDR3 DNA follows: TGTGCCAGCAGCTTAGAGGGACTCCACTACGAGCAGTACTTC.

The chain combines TRBV28 with TRBJ2-1; 13 bases map to TRBD2. The CDR3 loop spans 17 amino acids. The ends lost 3 bases at V and 8 bases at J; junction bases unmatched: 10. Germline assignment: CDR1 MDHEN and CDR2 SYDVKM. The CDR3, as DNA: TGTGCCAGCAGTTTCTACACTAGCGGGAGGGTCAGGGATGAGCAGTTCTTC. Its translation is CASSFYTSGRVRDEQFF.

The V call is TRBV27, the J call TRBJ2-1, with D perhaps matching TRBD1 (5 bases). The V and J ends lost 7 bases and 9 bases respectively, with 16 bases between them. CDR1 MNHEY and CDR2 SMNVEV come from the germline V gene (reference sequence). This CDR3 contains 13 residues. CDR3 in amino acids: CASTRQSLGEQFF. CDR3 sequence (DNA): TGTGCCAGCACCCGACAGTCTCTGGGTGAGCAGTTCTTC.

The chain couples TRBV19 to TRBJ2-7, with D uncertain. V dropped 1 base and J dropped 1 base, with 8 bases sitting between them. The germline CDR1 and CDR2 sequences are LNHDA and SQIVND (reference sequence). The CDR3 runs to 14 residues. The DNA of the CDR3 is TGTGCCAGTAGTATAGCAACACAATCCTACGAGCAGTACTTC. It yields the protein CASSIATQSYEQYF.

This chain connects TRBV6-5 to TRBJ2-7, with TRBD2 matching 10 bases. CDR3 size: 15 residues. After removal of 6 bases from V and 4 bases from J, the junction contained 9 bases not matched to a gene. The germline CDR1 and CDR2 sequences are MNHEY and SVGAGI. The CDR3 DNA reads TGTGCCAGCAGGGAGGGTAGCGGGAGGAATTACGAGCAGTACTTC. This gives the protein CASREGSGRNYEQYF.

In its sample, this clone was seen a few times. One end of the junction varies from germline; a read error may be responsible. The gene calls are TRBV6-5 and TRBJ2-7, with D possibly TRBD2 on 5 matching bases. The CDR3 is 13 residues long. Germline V gene sequence: CDR1 MNHEY, CDR2 SVGAGI. The DNA for the CDR3 is TGTGCCAGCAGTTACTCGAGGGAAGGAGTCCAAGGCTTC. It yields the protein CASSYSREGVQGF.

The chain carries TRBV5-4 and TRBJ2-5, with a tentative D call TRBD1 (6 bases). The DNA end is a closer match to TRBJ2-7, so the J assignment may be wrong. The CDR3 is 16 amino acids. Germline V gene data show CDR1 as SGHNT and CDR2 as YYREEE (reference sequence). CDR3 nucleotide sequence: TGTGCCAGCAGCTTGTTTGGGGGCGGCCAGTTCATCGAGCAGTACTTC. This codes for CASSLFGGGQFIEQYF.

V usage is TRBV7-8 and J usage is TRBJ1-1; tentative D call: TRBD1 (5 bases). Germline CDR1 SGHVS, CDR2 FQNEAQ. The length of the CDR3 is 13 residues. Between the trimmed V and J ends, which lost 5 bases and 0 bases, there was a span of 7 bases. The chain's CDR3 is CASSPTVNTEAFF. For the CDR3, the DNA is TGTGCCAGCAGCCCGACAGTGAACACTGAAGCTTTCTTT.

The gene calls are TRBV7-3 and TRBJ2-1; D is ambiguous. CDR1 SGHTA and CDR2 FQGTGA come from the germline V gene. The CDR3 is 13 amino acids. The V end lost 1 base, the J end lost 6 bases, and 7 bases lay between the germline ends. In DNA, the CDR3 is TGTGCCAGCAGCTTAAAGGGTTCCAATGAGCAGTTCTTC. It codes for CASSLKGSNEQFF.

V gene TRBV7-2 combines with J gene TRBJ1-1; D is uncertain. Germline values: CDR1 SGHTA, CDR2 FQGNSA. The CDR3 length is 14 residues. V was pared by 5 bases and J by 10 bases, with 20 bases between. The CDR3 sequence: CASSGSQVGLGAFF. In nucleotides, the CDR3 is TGTGCCAGCAGCGGGTCCCAGGTCGGGCTTGGAGCTTTCTTT. The variable domain in full, completed from reference TRBV7-2 and TRBJ1-1, reads GAGVSQSPSNKVTEKGKDVELRCDPISGHTALYWYRQSLGQGLEFLIYFQGNSAPDKSGLPSDRFSAERTGGSVSTLTIQRTQQEDSAVYLCASSGSQVGLGAFFGQGTRLTVV.

The DNA of the CDR3 is TGTGCCAGCAGTTTATCGGTAGGGGGCCACGAGCAGTACTTC. Translated: CASSLSVGGHEQYF. The chain is built from TRBV27 and TRBJ2-7; 7 bases fit TRBD1. Germline CDR1 reads MNHEY; CDR2 reads SMNVEV (reference sequence). V dropped 0 bases and J dropped 5; count of bases not matched to a gene: 4. CDR3 length: 14 residues.

The chain employs TRBV4-2 and TRBJ2-7; TRBD2 agrees at 7 bases. Losses at the gene ends were 4 bases for V and 6 bases for J; bases not matched to a gene: 12. The CDR3 covers 15 residues. Germline loops: CDR1 LGHNA, CDR2 YNFKEQ. The CDR3 is CASSRSGAGNTEQYF. CDR3 DNA: TGTGCCAGCAGCCGATCGGGAGCGGGGAATACCGAGCAGTACTTC.

This sequence joins TRBV2 and TRBJ2-1; 12 positions agree with TRBD2. Germline assignment: CDR1 SNHLY and CDR2 FYNNEI. The CDR3 runs to 15 residues. V dropped 0 bases and J dropped 9; count of bases not matched to a gene: 3. As DNA, the CDR3 is TGTGCCAGCAGTGAAGCGCTAGCGGGGGGGGGTGAGCAGTTCTTC. This gives the protein CASSEALAGGGEQFF.

The chain employs TRBV9 and TRBJ2-5; the match to TRBD2 covers 12 bases. The CDR3 runs 18 residues. Germline lookup yields CDR1 SGDLS and CDR2 YYNGEE. Trimming removed 0 bases from V and 2 bases from J; junction bases left unmatched: 8. The CDR3: CASSVAASGGAGQETQYF. CDR3 nucleotides: TGTGCCAGCAGCGTAGCGGCTAGCGGGGGGGCCGGGCAAGAGACCCAGTACTTC.

This clone appeared a single time. The chain combines TRBV11-3 with TRBJ2-7, with D unclear. V was trimmed by 3 bases and J by 1 base, leaving 10 bases between them. The CDR3 totals 14 residues. Germline V gene lookup returns CDR1 SGHNT and CDR2 YENEEA. In DNA form, the CDR3 reads TGTGCCAGCAGCTTTACAGCGTTGTCCTACGAGCAGTACTTC. This codes for CASSFTALSYEQYF.